These 15 T cell receptor beta chains share one sample of origin, sequenced in a study of metastatic and nonmetastatic thyroid tumors. TCRdb reprocessed the PCR reads via MiXCR. The sample has around 26,000 clones; 20% to 25% are singletons. Thyroid surgery was preceded by no treatment in any patient. Sequenced material: adjacent normal tissue. These TCRs come from a female donor with papillary thyroid cancer or a benign thyroid nodule (not recorded which). Some clones in this sample may be carry-over from other donors' samples.

Details on this clone: Germline is not matched at one junction end, which may reflect a read error. The gene calls are TRBV11-2 and TRBJ2-1; 7 bases agree with TRBD2. CDR3 size: 17 residues. CDR1 SGHAT and CDR2 FQNNGV come from the germline V gene. CDR3 residues: CASILDVREWGYNEQFF. The CDR3 DNA reads as TGTGCCAGCATCTTAGATGTGCGGGAGTGGGGTTACAATGAGCAGTTCTTC. The full variable domain, with the rest looked up from reference TRBV11-2 and TRBJ2-1, is EAGVAQSPRYKIIEKRQSVAFWCNPISGHATLYWYQQILGQGPKLLIQFQNNGVVDDSQLPKDRFSAERLKGVDSTLKIQPAKLEDSAVYLCASILDVREWGYNEQFFGPGTRLTVL.

Ten or more counts support this clone. The chain is built from TRBV19 and TRBJ1-1; 9 bases align to TRBD1. The CDR3 totals 14 residues. CDR1 is LNHDA, CDR2 SQIVND, per germline (reference sequence). The trim removed 4 bases at V and 8 bases at J, leaving 8 bases unmatched. As DNA, the CDR3 is TGTGCCAGTAGTACCGTACAGGGGGCTTTGGAAGCTTTCTTT. It translates to CASSTVQGALEAFF.

This clone is medium-sized. The rearrangement uses TRBV6-1 and TRBJ2-1; maybe TRBD2 (5 bases). Germline loops: CDR1 MNHNS, CDR2 SASEGT. This CDR3 is built from 15 residues. V was trimmed by 7 bases and J by 5 bases, leaving 18 bases between them. CDR3 bases: TGTGCCAGCACCCCATGGAGCGGCACCCACAATGAGCAGTTCTTC. Protein product: CASTPWSGTHNEQFF.

This clone was found many times. The V gene is TRBV7-2, the J gene TRBJ2-1; possibly TRBD1 for D (6 bases). The V and J ends lost 3 bases and 8 bases respectively, with 17 bases between them. This CDR3 has 15 residues. Germline V gives CDR1 SGHTA, CDR2 FQGNSA. CDR3 region: CASSLLGTTLDEQFF. DNA for the CDR3: TGTGCCAGCAGCTTGTTGGGGACAACTTTGGATGAGCAGTTCTTC.

The chain has TRBV6-1 and TRBJ1-1, with 7 bases that match TRBD1. This CDR3 has 13 residues. V lost 7 bases, J lost 7 bases, and 9 bases stayed unmatched. CDR1 MNHNS and CDR2 SASEGT come from the germline V gene. The CDR3 DNA is TGTGCCAGCACCGTAACAGGGGTGGATGAAGCTTTCTTT. The encoded protein is CASTVTGVDEAFF.

This clone was detected a few times. No conserved phenylalanine or tryptophan is present at the end of the CDR3, so a read error is the likely explanation. The J gene is TRBJ2-2, the V gene TRBV6-5; D gene ambiguous. The CDR3 extends over 13 amino acids. The germline V gene has CDR1 MNHEY and CDR2 SVGAGI. V was shortened by 4 bases and J by 8 bases, with 11 bases between the two germline ends. Here the CDR3 DNA reads TGTGCCAGCAGTTCCGGACCGACTGGGGAGCTGTTTCTT. The encoded protein is CASSSGPTGELFL.

At least ten counts were recorded for this clone. The chain joins TRBV19 to TRBJ1-2, with 9 bases that match TRBD1. This CDR3 has 13 residues. V shed 4 bases and J 8 bases; nucleotides not matched to a gene: 5. Germline V gives CDR1 LNHDA, CDR2 SQIVND (reference sequence). DNA of the CDR3: TGTGCCAGTAGTACGGGACAGGGCCGCGGCTACACCTTC. Amino acids: CASSTGQGRGYTF.

On this clone itself: The identical CDR3 is also encoded by other nucleotide sequences in the sample. The chain couples TRBV27 to TRBJ1-2, with unresolved D. CDR1 MNHEY and CDR2 SMNVEV come from the germline V gene (reference sequence). CDR3 length: 15 amino acids. Trimming took 5 bases from V and 2 from J, leaving 15 bases between them. The CDR3 reads CASSPAGTANYGYTF. The CDR3 DNA sequence: TGTGCCAGCAGTCCTGCCGGTACAGCCAACTATGGCTACACCTTC.

This clone was observed at least ten times. The chain joins TRBV5-1 to TRBJ1-3; 7 bases map to TRBD1. Germline V CDR1 and CDR2: SGHRS, YFSETQ. This CDR3 has 15 residues. The junction had 8 bases not matched to a gene; V was cut back by 4 bases and J by 4 bases. The CDR3 nucleotides read TGCGCCAGCAGCGGGGGAACAGGGGTCGGAAACACCATATATTTT. Its translation: CASSGGTGVGNTIYF.

In its sample, this clone was seen many times. The J gene is TRBJ1-5, the V gene TRBV12-5; maybe TRBD1 (6 bases). V lost 6 bases to trimming and J lost 2 bases, with 17 bases between them. The CDR3 loop spans 16 amino acids. Germline CDR1 reads LGHNT; CDR2 reads FRNRAP. For the CDR3, the DNA is TGTGCTAGTGGCCTCTTAGGGGGGACCGGCAATCAGCCCCAGCATTTT. Encoded protein: CASGLLGGTGNQPQHF.

This clone was seen a handful of times. One junction end disagrees with the germline gene, perhaps due to a read error. The V gene is TRBV15, the J gene TRBJ1-1; D is perhaps TRBD1 (6 bases). Germline values: CDR1 LNHNV, CDR2 YYDKDF (reference sequence). CDR3 length: 14 residues. The DNA for the CDR3 is TGTGCCACCAGCAAACGACAGGCGAACACTGAAGATTTCTTT. As protein: CATSKRQANTEDFF.

This clone has at least ten counts. The chain combines TRBV4-2 with TRBJ1-1, with D maybe TRBD1 (6 bases). Germline CDR1 is LGHNA and CDR2 is YNFKEQ. This CDR3 region has 13 residues. The germline V and J ends were trimmed by 0 bases and 8 bases, with 10 bases remaining between them. CDR3 loop: CASSQDGTPEAFF. Written as DNA, the CDR3 is TGTGCCAGCAGCCAAGATGGGACACCCGAAGCTTTCTTT.

Ten or more counts support this clone. The chain has TRBV2 and TRBJ2-6; D perhaps matches TRBD1 (6 bases). Trimming shortened V by 4 bases and J by 2 bases, and 12 bases separated the two germline ends. Germline CDR1 and CDR2: SNHLY and FYNNEI. This CDR3 has 16 amino acids. CDR3 bases: TGTGCCAGCAGTGTAGGGGGTTCAGCTGGGGCCAACGTCCTGACTTTC. Its translation is CASSVGGSAGANVLTF.

Many counts were recorded for this clone. The CDR3 reads CASSQEVAHTEAFF. The CDR3 nucleotides read TGTGCCAGCAGCCAAGAAGTGGCCCACACTGAAGCTTTCTTT. The V call is TRBV4-2, the J call TRBJ1-1; D is unresolved. Germline V gene sequence: CDR1 LGHNA, CDR2 YNFKEQ. The CDR3 extends over 14 amino acids. V shed 0 bases and J shed 3 bases, with 8 bases lying between them.

This clone was picked up a small number of times. The chain combines TRBV19 with TRBJ2-7; D is perhaps TRBD2 (6 bases). CDR1 is LNHDA, CDR2 SQIVND, per germline (reference sequence). The V gene lost 5 bases and the J gene lost 0 bases, with 11 bases spanning the gap. This CDR3 contains 14 residues. CDR3 DNA: TGTGCCAGTAGTCTCCGGGACTTCTCCTACGAGCAGTACTTC. Amino acid sequence: CASSLRDFSYEQYF.